This T cell receptor beta chain came from a study of identical twins. Study-wide findings and caveats: The conclusions drew on cross-sectional statistical analysis instead of tracking the same donors.

Regarding this clonotype: Its antigen remains unidentified.

The germline gives CDR1 MGHRA, CDR2 YSYEKL. V was clipped by 6 bases and J by 4 bases, with 24 bases between them. The length of the CDR3 is 18 residues. cDNA carried unique molecular identifiers, and a universal primer site was added by template switching. One entry per CDR3 protein results from TCRdb running MiXCR on the 5' RACE reads. The table has 750,000 to 950,000 distinct CDR3 sequences, 9% to 15% seen once. The sample was also reused in another study, on yellow fever vaccine responses in identical twins. This second study says: After vaccination, twins' T cell response reportedly seemed partly convergent, partly personalized.

This TCR was sampled from a woman younger than 35 in good health. The specimen was PBMCs. This chain uses TRBV4-1 with TRBJ2-2, with D perhaps matching TRBD2 (6 bases). The CDR3: CASSSTPGLASSTGELFF. In DNA, the CDR3 is TGCGCCAGCAGTTCCACACCGGGACTCGCGAGTAGCACCGGGGAGCTGTTTTTT.